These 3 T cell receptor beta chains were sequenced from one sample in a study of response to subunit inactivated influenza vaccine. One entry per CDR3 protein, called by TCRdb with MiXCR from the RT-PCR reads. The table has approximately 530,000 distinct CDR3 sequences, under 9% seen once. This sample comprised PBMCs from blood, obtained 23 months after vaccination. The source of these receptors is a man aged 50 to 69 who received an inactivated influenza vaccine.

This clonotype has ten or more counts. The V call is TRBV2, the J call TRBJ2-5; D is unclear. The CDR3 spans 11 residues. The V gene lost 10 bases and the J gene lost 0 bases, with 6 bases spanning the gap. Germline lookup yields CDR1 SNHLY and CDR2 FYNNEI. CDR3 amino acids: CATGYQETQYF. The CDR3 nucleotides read TGTGCCACCGGGTACCAAGAGACCCAGTACTTC. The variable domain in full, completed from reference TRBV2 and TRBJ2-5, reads EPEVTQTPSHQVTQMGQEVILRCVPISNHLYFYWYRQILGQKVEFLVSFYNNEISEKSEIFDDQFSVERPDGSNFTLKIRSTKLEDSAMYFCATGYQETQYFGPGTRLLVL.

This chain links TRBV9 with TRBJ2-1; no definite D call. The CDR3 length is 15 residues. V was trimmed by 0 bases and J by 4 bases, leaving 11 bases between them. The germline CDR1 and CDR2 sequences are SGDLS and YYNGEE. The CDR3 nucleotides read TGTGCCAGCAGCGTAGCTGGTGCAGAATACAATGAGCAGTTCTTC. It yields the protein CASSVAGAEYNEQFF.

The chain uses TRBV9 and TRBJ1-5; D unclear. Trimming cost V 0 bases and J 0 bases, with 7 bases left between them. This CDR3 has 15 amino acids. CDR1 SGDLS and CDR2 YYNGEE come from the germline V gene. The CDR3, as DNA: TGTGCCAGCAGCGTAGAGGACGGTAGCAATCAGCCCCAGCATTTT. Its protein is CASSVEDGSNQPQHF.